Shown below are 29 T cell receptor beta chains from a single sample sequenced in a study of T cell responses to AZD1222 COVID-19 vaccine. Sequencing was performed with immunoSEQ multiplex PCR; in TCRdb, only in-frame clones are kept and a portion is missing. Counted here are approximately 130,000 clones, roughly 88% occurring once; the ten biggest clones make up about 6%. This specimen was peripheral blood, taken 28 days after the second AZD1222 dose. These TCRs come from an adult who received the AZD1222 COVID-19 vaccine.

The chain joins TRBV5-1 to TRBJ2-7, with D possibly matching TRBD2 (5 bases). V was shortened by 4 bases and J by 5 bases, with 19 bases between the two germline ends. The CDR3 runs 15 residues. Germline CDR1 reads SGHRS; CDR2 reads YFSETQ. The CDR3 spells CASSPGPNEEDEQYF. As DNA, the CDR3 is TGCGCCAGCAGCCCCGGACCTAATGAGGAGGACGAGCAGTACTTC.

Only one count was recorded for this clone. CDR3 nucleotide sequence: TGTGCCAGCAGTTTAGAATCCGGGACTGAAGCTTTCTTT. It codes for CASSLESGTEAFF. The V and J genes are TRBV12-3 or TRBV12-4 and TRBJ1-1, with no clear D. Trimming left V 1 base short and J 5 bases short, with 8 bases between. CDR3 length: 13 amino acids.

The rearrangement joins TRBV2 to TRBJ1-2; D unclear. V was pared by 4 bases and J by 2 bases, with 8 bases between. CDR3 length: 13 residues. Germline CDR1 and CDR2: SNHLY and FYNNEI. In nucleotides, the CDR3 is TGTGCCAGCAGTGGGCGGCGAAACTATGGCTACACCTTC. This gives the protein CASSGRRNYGYTF.

The V call is TRBV14, the J call TRBJ1-3; no clear D gene. V was pared by 1 base and J by 2 bases, with 15 bases between. From germline, CDR1 is SGHDN and CDR2 FVKESK. CDR3 length equals 17 residues. The CDR3 DNA reads as TGTGCCAGCAGCCAAGCGGACCCTCGGACCCCTGGAAACACCATATATTTT. Residues: CASSQADPRTPGNTIYF. The full variable domain, rest sourced from reference TRBV14 and TRBJ1-3, is EAGVTQFPSHSVIEKGQTVTLRCDPISGHDNLYWYRRVMGKEIKFLLHFVKESKQDESGMPNNRFLAERTGGTYSTLKVQPAELEDSGVYFCASSQADPRTPGNTIYFGEGSWLTVV.

The chain is built from TRBV7-2 and TRBJ2-3, with unresolved D. The V end was cut by 3 bases, the J end by 1 base, with 5 bases between. The germline CDR1 and CDR2 sequences are SGHTA and FQGNSA. The CDR3 extends over 13 amino acids. CDR3 coding DNA: TGTGCCAGCAGCTTTGAGGGCACAGATACGCAGTATTTT. It encodes CASSFEGTDTQYF. The whole variable domain, filled in from reference TRBV7-2 and TRBJ2-3, reads GAGVSQSPSNKVTEKGKDVELRCDPISGHTALYWYRQSLGQGLEFLIYFQGNSAPDKSGLPSDRFSAERTGGSVSTLTIQRTQQEDSAVYLCASSFEGTDTQYFGPGTRLTVL.

The V call is TRBV15, the J call TRBJ1-3, with D unresolved. The ends were cut back, 0 bases at V and 1 base at J, with 13 bases in the middle. Germline values: CDR1 LNHNV, CDR2 YYDKDF (reference sequence). This CDR3 spans 17 amino acids. CDR3 region: CATSRDITTASGNTIYF. The DNA for the CDR3 is TGTGCCACCAGCAGAGATATTACGACGGCGTCTGGAAACACCATATATTTT.

The chain uses TRBV7-9 and TRBJ2-5, with D unclear. The CDR3 is 12 amino acids. V shed 3 bases and J shed 1 base, with 3 bases lying between them. The V gene's germline CDR1 is SEHNR and CDR2 FQNEAQ (reference sequence). The CDR3 sequence is CASSFGQETQYF. The DNA of the CDR3 is TGTGCCAGCAGCTTCGGCCAAGAGACCCAGTACTTC.

This chain connects TRBV15 to TRBJ1-2, with a weak D call TRBD1 (6 bases). CDR1 and CDR2 from the germline V gene are LNHNV and YYDKDF (reference sequence). Trimming removed 0 bases at V and 6 bases at J, with 8 bases between. The length of the CDR3 is 13 residues. CDR3 sequence: CATSREQGNGYTF. DNA of the CDR3: TGTGCCACCAGCAGAGAACAGGGAAATGGCTACACCTTC.

The V and J genes are TRBV19 and TRBJ1-5; D is unclear. Germline lookup yields CDR1 LNHDA and CDR2 SQIVND (reference sequence). The CDR3 totals 14 residues. The germline V and J ends were trimmed by 4 bases and 6 bases, with 13 bases remaining between them. The CDR3 is CASSSAIRGQPQHF. In DNA, the CDR3 is TGTGCCAGTAGTAGCGCGATCCGGGGTCAGCCCCAGCATTTT.

V and J are TRBV7-6 and TRBJ2-7; D is tentatively TRBD1 or TRBD2 (5 bases each). The germline CDR1 and CDR2 sequences are SGHVS and FNYEAQ. The CDR3 runs 13 residues. Between the trimmed V and J ends, which lost 8 bases and 7 bases, there was a span of 18 bases. CDR3 amino acids: CASSPGLVGEQYF. In DNA, the CDR3 is TGTGCCAGCTCCCCGGGGCTAGTGGGTGAGCAGTACTTC.

This clone was observed a handful of times. The chain is built from TRBV5-1 and TRBJ1-1; 7 bases are shared with TRBD1. This CDR3 is 16 amino acids long. CDR1 SGHRS and CDR2 YFSETQ come from the germline V gene. The V gene end was trimmed by 3 bases and the J gene end by 1 base; junction bases not matched to a gene: 9. For the CDR3, the DNA is TGCGCCAGCAGCTGGACCGGGACAGCTACGAACACTGAAGCTTTCTTT. As protein: CASSWTGTATNTEAFF. Looking up the rest from reference TRBV5-1 and TRBJ1-1 gives the full variable domain: KAGVTQTPRYLIKTRGQQVTLSCSPISGHRSVSWYQQTPGQGLQFLFEYFSETQRNKGNFPGRFSGRQFSNSRSEMNVSTLELGDSALYLCASSWTGTATNTEAFFGQGTRLTVV.

This clone has only a few counts. The rearrangement joins TRBV6-5 to TRBJ1-4; possible D gene TRBD1, 6 bases. From germline, CDR1 is MNHEY and CDR2 SVGAGI. This CDR3 contains 13 residues. V lost 5 bases and J 8 bases, leaving 12 bases between the germline ends. The CDR3 loop reads CASSLGGQEKLFF. The CDR3 bases are TGTGCCAGCAGTCTCGGGGGCCAGGAAAAACTGTTTTTT.

The V and J genes are TRBV5-1 and TRBJ2-3; D perhaps matches TRBD2 (6 bases). Germline-derived CDR1 and CDR2 are SGHRS and YFSETQ. The V gene lost 0 bases and the J gene lost 1 base, with 12 bases spanning the gap. This CDR3 has 16 residues. The CDR3 region is CASSLAAAGRTDTQYF. The CDR3 DNA sequence: TGCGCCAGCAGCTTGGCGGCGGCGGGGCGCACAGATACGCAGTATTTT. The whole variable domain, filled in from reference TRBV5-1 and TRBJ2-3, reads KAGVTQTPRYLIKTRGQQVTLSCSPISGHRSVSWYQQTPGQGLQFLFEYFSETQRNKGNFPGRFSGRQFSNSRSEMNVSTLELGDSALYLCASSLAAAGRTDTQYFGPGTRLTVL.

The V and J genes are TRBV5-4 and TRBJ2-2; no clear D. The CDR3 has 13 amino acids. Trimming stripped 1 base from V and 4 bases from J, with 5 bases between. CDR1 and CDR2 (germline): SGHNT, YYREEE (reference sequence). CDR3 protein: CASSLSSTGELFF. In nucleotides, the CDR3 is TGTGCCAGCAGCTTGTCCAGCACCGGGGAGCTGTTTTTT.

This clone was seen a single time. The V call is TRBV18, the J call TRBJ1-2; D not certain. Germline CDR1 reads KGHSH; CDR2 reads LQKENI. The V and J ends lost 3 bases and 4 bases respectively, with 15 bases between them. The CDR3 loop spans 15 amino acids. Written as DNA, the CDR3 is TGTGCCAGCTCACCGCAGAGGGAGAGTTCCTATGGCTACACCTTC. It encodes CASSPQRESSYGYTF.

This clone was observed once. The V and J genes are TRBV15 and TRBJ2-7; D remains unclear. Germline CDR1 LNHNV, CDR2 YYDKDF (reference sequence). The CDR3 extends over 14 amino acids. The V gene lost 3 bases and the J gene lost 7 bases, with 16 bases spanning the gap. This CDR3 is CATSRIRSGGEQYF. The DNA for the CDR3 is TGTGCCACCAGCAGGATACGGTCAGGTGGAGAGCAGTACTTC.

The V and J genes are TRBV2 and TRBJ2-7, with D unclear. Germline CDR1 SNHLY, CDR2 FYNNEI. The length of the CDR3 is 14 residues. The ends were cut back, 2 bases at V and 2 bases at J, with 10 bases in the middle. The CDR3 nucleotides are TGTGCCAGCAGTGAATTCTACCGACCCTACGAGCAGTACTTC. As protein: CASSEFYRPYEQYF.

The chain is built from TRBV30 and TRBJ2-5; the D is unclear. The V end was cut by 0 bases, the J end by 5 bases, with 13 bases between. The CDR3 has 14 residues. Germline values: CDR1 GTSNPN, CDR2 SVGIG (reference sequence). CDR3 amino acids: CAWSVRLGYETQYF. The DNA of the CDR3 is TGTGCCTGGAGTGTACGCCTGGGATACGAGACCCAGTACTTC.

CDR3 region: CASSPDRTNSYEQYF. The CDR3, as DNA: TGTGCCAGCAGTCCGGACAGGACCAACTCCTACGAGCAGTACTTC. The rearrangement links TRBV27 to TRBJ2-7; the match to TRBD1 covers 7 bases. The CDR3 is made up of 15 amino acids. CDR1 is MNHEY, CDR2 SMNVEV, per germline (reference sequence). V lost 5 bases and J lost 0; bases outside the gene matches: 7.

This rearrangement joins TRBV2 to TRBJ2-2, with a possible D match to TRBD2 (5 bases). The CDR3 is made up of 14 amino acids. CDR1 and CDR2 from the germline V gene are SNHLY and FYNNEI. Trimming left V 0 bases short and J 7 bases short, with 9 bases between. CDR3 DNA sequence: TGTGCCAGCAGTGAAGCGTCCGGGGACGGGGAGCTGTTTTTT. Translation gives CASSEASGDGELFF.

This chain connects TRBV27 to TRBJ2-1; 8 bases align to TRBD2. The junction had 8 bases not matched to a gene; V was cut back by 6 bases and J by 7 bases. CDR1 and CDR2 from the germline V gene are MNHEY and SMNVEV (reference sequence). CDR3 size: 14 residues. The CDR3 region is CASRAYGGGNEQFF. The DNA for the CDR3 is TGTGCCAGCAGGGCTTACGGGGGGGGGAATGAGCAGTTCTTC.

The chain employs TRBV5-1 and TRBJ1-2; maybe TRBD1 (5 bases). Germline V gene data show CDR1 as SGHRS and CDR2 as YFSETQ. This CDR3 contains 15 residues. V shed 2 bases and J shed 0 bases, with 11 bases lying between them. The CDR3, as DNA: TGCGCCAGCAGCTTCGTCGGGGCGGCTAACTATGGCTACACCTTC. It is translated as CASSFVGAANYGYTF.

The rearrangement links TRBV6-2 or TRBV6-3 to TRBJ2-2; D gene ambiguous. Per germline, CDR1 MNHEY and CDR2 SVGEGT. The V end was cut by 6 bases, the J end by 7 bases, with 15 bases between. The CDR3 consists of 14 residues. The CDR3 coding sequence is TGTGCCAGCAGCCCCCCATTAGCCGACGGGGAGCTGTTTTTT. This encodes CASSPPLADGELFF.

The chain recombines TRBV19 with TRBJ2-3, with D perhaps TRBD1 or TRBD2 (6 bases each). Per the germline V gene, CDR1 is LNHDA and CDR2 is SQIVND (reference sequence). Trimming took 6 bases from V and 0 from J, leaving 13 bases between them. The CDR3 runs 15 residues. CDR3 sequence (DNA): TGTGCCAGTAGCATGAGGGGGGCTAGCACAGATACGCAGTATTTT. Protein product: CASSMRGASTDTQYF.

The V call is TRBV5-1, the J call TRBJ1-3; D is unresolved. This CDR3 spans 16 amino acids. Looked up from germline, CDR1 is SGHRS and CDR2 is YFSETQ. Trimming took off 7 bases at V and 0 bases at J, with 17 bases between the two ends. CDR3 in DNA: TGCGCCAGCGCCCTGGCGGGTTTGGGCTCTGGAAACACCATATATTTT. It is translated as CASALAGLGSGNTIYF.

The V gene is TRBV7-8, the J gene TRBJ2-1, with D maybe TRBD1 (6 bases). The CDR3 has 17 residues. Between the trimmed V and J ends, which lost 1 base and 0 bases, there was a span of 13 bases. CDR1 and CDR2 from the germline V gene are SGHVS and FQNEAQ. The CDR3 coding sequence is TGTGCCAGCAGCTTAGGTGGGGGCCACCTCTCCTACAATGAGCAGTTCTTC. Translation: CASSLGGGHLSYNEQFF.

The chain carries TRBV6-1 and TRBJ1-5; tentative D call: TRBD1 (5 bases). CDR3 size: 15 residues. Germline lookup yields CDR1 MNHNS and CDR2 SASEGT. Trimming removed 2 bases from V and 4 bases from J, with 12 bases in between. The CDR3 bases are TGTGCCAGCAGTGAATTACGAGGGGATAATCAGCCCCAGCATTTT. This translates into CASSELRGDNQPQHF.

In its sample, this clone was seen once. V is TRBV11-2 and J is TRBJ2-5; D gene ambiguous. V was cut by 1 base and J by 3 bases, with 6 bases left in between. The CDR3 loop spans 13 amino acids. Germline CDR1 SGHAT, CDR2 FQNNGV. The DNA of the CDR3 is TGTGCCAGCAGCTTAGGCCTAAAAGAGACCCAGTACTTC. Amino acid sequence: CASSLGLKETQYF.

The J gene is TRBJ1-1, the V gene TRBV9, with 7 bases aligning to TRBD1. CDR3 size: 15 residues. Germline V CDR1 and CDR2: SGDLS, YYNGEE. Germline trimming cut 2 bases from V and 3 bases from J; bases unmatched to any gene: 7. The CDR3 region has the DNA TGTGCCAGCAGCGTCCTGACAGGGACGGACACTGAAGCTTTCTTT. Its translation: CASSVLTGTDTEAFF. The variable domain in full, with the rest retrieved from reference TRBV9 and TRBJ1-1, is DSGVTQTPKHLITATGQRVTLRCSPRSGDLSVYWYQQSLDQGLQFLIQYYNGEERAKGNILERFSAQQFPDLHSELNLSSLELGDSALYFCASSVLTGTDTEAFFGQGTRLTVV.